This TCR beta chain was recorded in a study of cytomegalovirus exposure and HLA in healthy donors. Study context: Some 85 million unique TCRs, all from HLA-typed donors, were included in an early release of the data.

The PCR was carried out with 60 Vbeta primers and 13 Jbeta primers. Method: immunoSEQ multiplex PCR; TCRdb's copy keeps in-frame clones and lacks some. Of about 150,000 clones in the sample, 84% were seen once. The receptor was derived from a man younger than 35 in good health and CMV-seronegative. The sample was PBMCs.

The CDR3 loop reads CASSLSAISRGGRTGELFF. CDR3 coding DNA: TGTGCCAGCAGCTTATCGGCCATTTCCCGGGGGGGCCGTACCGGGGAGCTGTTTTTT. This chain links TRBV7-2 with TRBJ2-2; 8 nucleotides agree with TRBD2. Germline CDR1 reads SGHTA; CDR2 reads FQGNSA. CDR3 length: 19 residues. V lost 2 bases and J lost 5; bases outside the gene matches: 16.